This TCR beta chain stems from a study of molecular identifiers for immune sequencing clone quantification. Germline loops: CDR1 DFQATT, CDR2 SNEGSKA (reference sequence). The ends were cut back, 0 bases at V and 4 bases at J, with 24 bases in the middle. CDR3 length equals 18 residues. This clonotype was recorded at least ten times. Libraries of naive CD8 cells were prepared from around 20,000 to 1,000,000 sorted cells using 10%, 30% or 50% RNA. From the PCR reads, TCRdb called clonotypes with MiXCR, one entry per CDR3 protein. The table shows approximately 670,000 distinct CDR3 sequences, with 15% to 20% occurring only once.

This TCR was recovered from a human donor in good health. Some libraries in this study had Jurkat cell RNA spiked in. The chain joins TRBV20-1 to TRBJ1-1, with D possibly TRBD1 on 6 matching bases. Sequenced material: naive CD8+ T cells from blood, with Jurkat cell RNA spiked in. The subset was: FACS-sorted CD8+CD4-CCR7+CD45RA+ naive T cells. This chain's CDR3 is CSARDSLGRGSWSTEAFF. The CDR3 bases are TGCAGTGCTAGAGATAGTTTAGGCAGGGGATCGTGGAGCACTGAAGCTTTCTTT.